The clone carrying this TCR beta chain was counted ten times or more. The antigen is unknown. The CDR3 contains 15 residues. Germline V gene lookup returns CDR1 SGHKS and CDR2 YYEKEE (reference sequence). V lost 0 bases and J 1 base, leaving 11 bases between the germline ends. Using RNA transcripts as the source, TCR beta CDR3 regions were amplified. First-round RT-PCR with HTBI primers amplified the TCR CDR3 region. TCRdb processed the multiplex PCR reads anew with MiXCR; each CDR3 protein has one entry. The repertoire holds 660,000 or so distinct CDR3 sequences, with less than 25% as singletons. The data were taken from a study of T cells in Graves' hyperthyroidism and ophthalmopathy. Study results and caveats: The model anticipated ophthalmopathy a median approximately six months pre-onset. Researchers found most expanded thyroid clonotypes above 0.001 in blood as well.

Sequencing was carried out using blood. This receptor was identified in a man aged 30 to 39 with Graves' ophthalmopathy. This rearrangement joins TRBV5-5 to TRBJ2-7, with D perhaps TRBD1 (6 bases). The CDR3: CASSLDHRESYEQYF. CDR3 sequence (DNA): TGTGCCAGCAGCTTGGACCACAGGGAATCCTACGAGCAGTACTTC.